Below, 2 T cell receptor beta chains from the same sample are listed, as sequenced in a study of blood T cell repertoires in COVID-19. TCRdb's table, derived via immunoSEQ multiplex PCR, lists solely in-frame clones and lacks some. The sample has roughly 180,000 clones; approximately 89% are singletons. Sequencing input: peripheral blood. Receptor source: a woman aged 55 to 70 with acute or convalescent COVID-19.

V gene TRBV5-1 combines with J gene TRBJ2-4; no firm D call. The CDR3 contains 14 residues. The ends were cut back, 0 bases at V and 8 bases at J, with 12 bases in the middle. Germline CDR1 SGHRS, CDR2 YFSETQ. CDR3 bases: TGCGCCAGCAGCTTGGCCAGTACCCAGGACATTCAGTACTTC. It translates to CASSLASTQDIQYF.

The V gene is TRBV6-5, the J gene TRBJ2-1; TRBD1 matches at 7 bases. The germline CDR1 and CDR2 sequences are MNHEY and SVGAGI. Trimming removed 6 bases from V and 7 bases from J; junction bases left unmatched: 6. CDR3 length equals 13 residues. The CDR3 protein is CASRWGTANEQFF. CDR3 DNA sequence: TGTGCCAGCAGATGGGGGACAGCAAATGAGCAGTTCTTC.